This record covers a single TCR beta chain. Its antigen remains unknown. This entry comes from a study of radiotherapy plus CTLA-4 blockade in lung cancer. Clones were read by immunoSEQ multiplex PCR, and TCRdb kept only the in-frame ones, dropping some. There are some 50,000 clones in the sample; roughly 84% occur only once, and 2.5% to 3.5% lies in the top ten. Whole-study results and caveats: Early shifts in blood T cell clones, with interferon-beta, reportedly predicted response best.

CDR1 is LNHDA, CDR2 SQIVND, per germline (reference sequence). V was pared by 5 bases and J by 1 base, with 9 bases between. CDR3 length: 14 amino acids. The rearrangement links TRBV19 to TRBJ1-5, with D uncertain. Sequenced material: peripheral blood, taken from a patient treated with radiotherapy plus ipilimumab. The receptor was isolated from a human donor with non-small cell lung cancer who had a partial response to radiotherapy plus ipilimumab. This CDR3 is CASSYRVSNQPQHF. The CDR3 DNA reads TGTGCCAGTAGTTATCGCGTAAGCAATCAGCCCCAGCATTTT.